This T cell receptor beta chain was identified during a study of T-cell reconstitution after alpha-beta-depleted transplantation in children. This CDR3 has 13 residues. Germline-derived CDR1 and CDR2 are SGHAT and FQNNGV. J lost 14 bases, V lost 2 bases, and 4 bases had no gene match. TCRbeta library preparation incorporated unique molecular identifiers. TCRdb reprocessed the PCR reads via MiXCR and lists one record per CDR3 protein. Among more than 450,000 distinct CDR3 sequences listed, about 16% were seen once. The chain combines TRBV11-2 with TRBJ2-1, with TRBD2 matching over 12 bases. This receptor was identified in a human donor who donated a stem cell graft to a child with acute lymphoblastic leukemia. Specimen: PBMCs from the stem cell graft donor, collected from the stem cell graft. CDR3 protein: CASSLSASGREFF. The CDR3 DNA reads as TGTGCCAGCAGCTTATCCGCTAGCGGGAGGGAGTTCTTC.